The 32 T cell receptor beta chains presented below share a single source sample, sequenced in a study of blood T cells in healthy people across ages. Next came a second PCR, run for about 6 to 12 cycles, which used a sample-barcoded 5' primer along with a J-beta primer mix. TCRdb re-analysed the 5' RACE reads in MiXCR, keeping a single row per CDR3 protein. The sample comprises hundreds of thousands of distinct CDR3 sequences, under 55% of which are singletons, and about a fifth rests with the top ten. The sequencing sample was made of blood. The receptors here all came from a man in his 60s in good health.

The genes are TRBV6-1 and TRBJ1-4, with D perhaps TRBD1 (6 bases). The V end lost 3 bases, the J end lost 7 bases, and 12 bases lay between the germline ends. This CDR3 comprises 14 residues. Germline-derived CDR1 and CDR2 are MNHNS and SASEGT. The CDR3 protein is CASSDVGTREKLFF. CDR3 nucleotides: TGTGCCAGCAGTGACGTCGGGACACGTGAAAAACTGTTTTTT.

This clonotype was counted between two and nine times. The V and J genes are TRBV20-1 and TRBJ2-5; 13 positions agree with TRBD2. Germline CDR1 reads DFQATT; CDR2 reads SNEGSKA (reference sequence). The V and J ends lost 2 bases and 4 bases, in that order; junction bases with no gene match: 7. The CDR3 has 16 residues. This chain's CDR3 is CSARSGLAGVRETQYF. CDR3 DNA sequence: TGCAGTGCTAGATCTGGACTAGCGGGGGTGAGAGAGACCCAGTACTTC.

This chain connects TRBV7-2 to TRBJ2-5; D call uncertain. Trimming stripped 6 bases from V and 2 bases from J, with 10 bases between. Germline V gene data show CDR1 as SGHTA and CDR2 as FQGNSA. CDR3 length: 13 amino acids. The CDR3 loop reads CASRKIQQETQYF. The CDR3 nucleotides are TGTGCCAGCAGGAAAATACAACAAGAGACCCAGTACTTC.

This clonotype was counted at least ten times. This rearrangement joins TRBV10-3 to TRBJ2-7; D is possibly TRBD2 (5 bases). The CDR3 length is 15 residues. V lost 3 bases and J 0 bases, leaving 12 bases between the germline ends. The V gene's germline CDR1 is ENHRY and CDR2 SYGVKD. The CDR3 here is CAISDARVTSYEQYF. DNA of the CDR3: TGTGCCATCAGTGATGCGCGGGTCACCTCCTACGAGCAGTACTTC.

J is TRBJ2-1 and V is TRBV6-2 or TRBV6-3; either TRBD1 or TRBD2 may fit D (5 bases each). The CDR3 totals 18 residues. Germline CDR1 reads MNHEY; CDR2 reads SVGEGT. Deletions cut 6 bases from V and 0 bases from J, with 21 bases between. Here the CDR3 reads CASRNGKNPGSSYNEQFF. The CDR3 nucleotides read TGTGCCAGCAGGAATGGAAAAAATCCAGGGAGCTCCTACAATGAGCAGTTCTTC.

This CDR3 is CASSLAGVELLGEQYF. The DNA for the CDR3 is TGCGCCAGCAGCTTGGCCGGAGTCGAGCTCTTGGGCGAGCAGTACTTC. The chain employs TRBV5-1 and TRBJ2-7; no clear D. The V and J ends lost 0 bases and 6 bases respectively, with 19 bases between them. The germline V gene encodes CDR1 SGHRS and CDR2 YFSETQ. CDR3 length equals 16 residues.

The table lists this clonotype with a few counts. The chain has TRBV19 and TRBJ1-6, with 7 bases lining up with TRBD1. V was clipped by 0 bases and J by 10 bases; unmatched bases: 6. The CDR3 is 15 amino acids. Germline V CDR1 and CDR2: LNHDA, SQIVND (reference sequence). The CDR3 coding sequence is TGTGCCAGTAGTATAGATACAGGGGTTGGCTCACCCCTCCACTTT. It encodes CASSIDTGVGSPLHF.

In this sample, this clonotype turned up a few times. The chain joins TRBV4-3 to TRBJ2-2; 7 bases align to TRBD1. Germline V lookup: CDR1 LGHNA, CDR2 YSLEER. The CDR3 covers 13 residues. V shed 8 bases, J shed 2 bases, and the junction held 2 bases outside the gene matches. The DNA for the CDR3 is TGCGCCAGCTGGGACAGTAACACCGGGGAGCTGTTTTTT. Encoded protein: CASWDSNTGELFF.

The chain has TRBV5-4 and TRBJ2-5, with 7 positions matching TRBD2. Germline CDR1 is SGHNT and CDR2 is YYREEE (reference sequence). With V trimmed by 0 bases and J by 5 bases, 7 bases remained unmatched. The CDR3 runs to 15 residues. CDR3 nucleotides: TGTGCCAGCAGCTTGGAGGCGGGGGATTGGGAGACCCAGTACTTC. Amino acids: CASSLEAGDWETQYF.

This clonotype was observed a handful of times. The CDR3 nucleotides read TGTGCCAGCAGTTTGTATAGAAAGAACACTGAAGCTTTCTTT. Translated, it gives CASSLYRKNTEAFF. The chain is built from TRBV12-3 or TRBV12-4 and TRBJ1-1; D call uncertain. The CDR3 is 14 amino acids. The V end was cut by 3 bases, the J end by 1 base, with 9 bases between.

This chain links TRBV30 with TRBJ2-2; perhaps TRBD2 as D (6 bases). Trimming took off 3 bases at V and 5 bases at J, with 19 bases between the two ends. CDR1 is GTSNPN, CDR2 SVGIG, per germline (reference sequence). This CDR3 has 16 residues. CDR3 sequence reads: CAWSIGRLGGTGELFF. The CDR3 bases are TGTGCCTGGAGCATCGGACGTCTGGGGGGAACCGGGGAGCTGTTTTTT.

The genes are TRBV20-1 and TRBJ1-1; D is ambiguous. Trimming took 4 bases from V and 2 from J, leaving 11 bases between them. Germline V gene lookup returns CDR1 DFQATT and CDR2 SNEGSKA (reference sequence). The CDR3 has 13 amino acids. This CDR3 is CSAMGRGNTEAFF. The CDR3 coding sequence is TGCAGTGCTATGGGTCGCGGAAACACTGAAGCTTTCTTT.

This clonotype was recorded at least ten times. V gene TRBV4-1 combines with J gene TRBJ2-4, with D possibly matching TRBD1 (6 bases). Germline CDR1 reads MGHRA; CDR2 reads YSYEKL. Trimming removed 8 bases from V and 9 bases from J, with 20 bases in between. There are 14 residues in the CDR3. CDR3 sequence: CASATRDMEGIQYF. CDR3 nucleotide sequence: TGCGCCAGCGCTACCCGGGACATGGAAGGCATTCAGTACTTC.

This clonotype came up a few times. The V call is TRBV20-1, the J call TRBJ2-3; TRBD1 matches 8 bases. This CDR3 is 17 amino acids long. Looked up from germline, CDR1 is DFQATT and CDR2 is SNEGSKA (reference sequence). V lost 5 bases, J lost 0 bases, and 13 bases stayed unmatched. This chain's CDR3 is CSAHRPRQGPSTDTQYF. The CDR3 region has the DNA TGCAGTGCTCACCGCCCCCGACAGGGGCCCAGCACAGATACGCAGTATTTT.

This clonotype has just one count. The chain carries TRBV11-2 and TRBJ2-5, with D perhaps TRBD2 (6 bases). The germline V gene has CDR1 SGHAT and CDR2 FQNNGV. CDR3 size: 15 residues. Trimming stripped 1 base from V and 11 bases from J, with 20 bases between. The CDR3: CASSLGAVEGYEQYF. CDR3 DNA: TGTGCCAGCAGCTTAGGGGCTGTGGAGGGCTATGAGCAGTACTTC.

V usage is TRBV4-3 and J usage is TRBJ2-3; perhaps TRBD2 as D (6 bases). The CDR3 spans 14 residues. Per the germline V gene, CDR1 is LGHNA and CDR2 is YSLEER. V was cut by 0 bases and J by 5 bases, with 9 bases left in between. The CDR3 sequence is CASSQDLGGDTQYF. The CDR3 DNA is TGCGCCAGCAGCCAAGATCTCGGGGGAGATACGCAGTATTTT.

This clonotype appeared a few times. J is TRBJ2-1 and V is TRBV14; D is unresolved. The CDR3 is made up of 17 amino acids. V dropped 1 base and J dropped 2 bases, with 15 bases sitting between them. Germline lookup yields CDR1 SGHDN and CDR2 FVKESK. DNA for the CDR3: TGTGCCAGCAGCCAAGTTGCCCGGGTACTGCCCTACAATGAGCAGTTCTTC. Protein product: CASSQVARVLPYNEQFF.

A few counts support this clonotype. The chain has TRBV2 and TRBJ2-7; a possible D gene is TRBD1 (6 bases). V was trimmed by 6 bases and J by 5 bases, leaving 14 bases between them. The CDR3 runs 13 residues. The germline V gene has CDR1 SNHLY and CDR2 FYNNEI. CDR3 in amino acids: CASSNMNRDEQYF. CDR3 DNA sequence: TGTGCCAGCAGCAACATGAACAGGGACGAGCAGTACTTC.

In the case of this clonotype: An end of the junction does not agree with germline; a read error may underlie this. The CDR3 nucleotides are TGTGCCAGCAGCTTAGTGGCATGGGATAATTCACCTCTCCACTTT. Translating it yields CASSLVAWDNSPLHF. This chain connects TRBV11-2 to TRBJ1-6; D is ambiguous. The CDR3 runs to 15 residues. Germline V gives CDR1 SGHAT, CDR2 FQNNGV.

The J gene is TRBJ1-1, the V gene TRBV12-3 or TRBV12-4; D unclear. V dropped 4 bases and J dropped 1 base, with 13 bases sitting between them. This CDR3 spans 15 amino acids. The CDR3 region is CASSSGERRNTEAFF. In DNA, the CDR3 is TGTGCCAGCAGTTCCGGGGAGAGGAGGAACACTGAAGCTTTCTTT.

This clonotype has more than one count but fewer than ten. This chain joins TRBV5-1 and TRBJ2-1, with D possibly TRBD1 on 6 matching bases. The CDR3 is 14 amino acids. V was cut by 4 bases and J by 8 bases, with 16 bases left in between. Germline lookup yields CDR1 SGHRS and CDR2 YFSETQ. CDR3 coding DNA: TGCGCCAGCAGCACCCCAGGGGAACGGCATGAGCAGTTCTTC. It translates to CASSTPGERHEQFF.

This clonotype was recorded a few times. The V and J genes are TRBV5-1 and TRBJ1-2; 10 nucleotides agree with TRBD1. Germline CDR1 is SGHRS and CDR2 is YFSETQ. V lost 5 bases, J lost 5 bases, and 9 bases stayed unmatched. The CDR3 totals 15 residues. The CDR3, as DNA: TGCGCCAGCAGAGCGACCGGGACAGGGGTGTATGGCTACACCTTC. It codes for CASRATGTGVYGYTF.

This chain connects TRBV7-2 to TRBJ1-5; maybe TRBD1 (5 bases). V was shortened by 5 bases and J by 0 bases, with 14 bases between the two germline ends. The CDR3 is made up of 16 amino acids. Germline CDR1 and CDR2: SGHTA and FQGNSA. CDR3 DNA sequence: TGTGCCAGCAGCCTCCGTGGGGGGGATAGCAATCAGCCCCAGCATTTT. This translates into CASSLRGGDSNQPQHF.

This clonotype was seen only a few times. The genes are TRBV29-1 and TRBJ2-1, with D unclear. Germline loops: CDR1 SQVTM, CDR2 ANQGSEA. With 6 bases removed from V and 0 bases from J, the gap between germline ends came to 15 bases. The CDR3 runs 15 residues. In DNA form, the CDR3 reads TGCAGCGTGCCCGCCCCGTTCAGCTCCTACAATGAGCAGTTCTTC. This codes for CSVPAPFSSYNEQFF.

The chain employs TRBV3-1 and TRBJ2-4; D possibly uses TRBD1 or TRBD2 (6 bases each). The J call may be incorrect, as the DNA end agrees better with TRBJ2-5. This CDR3 region has 15 residues. CDR1 is LGHDT, CDR2 YNNKEL, per germline (reference sequence). CDR3 loop: CASSPSTGRRETQYF. CDR3 coding DNA: TGTGCCAGCAGCCCCAGCACAGGGAGGAGGGAGACCCAGTACTTC.

This clonotype was recorded at least ten times. V is TRBV28 and J is TRBJ1-1; D is undetermined. Trimming left V 6 bases short and J 8 bases short, with 16 bases between. The length of the CDR3 is 13 residues. Germline assignment: CDR1 MDHEN and CDR2 SYDVKM. CDR3 region: CASRKEHHKEAFF. The CDR3 DNA reads TGTGCCAGCAGAAAAGAACACCATAAGGAAGCTTTCTTT.

The chain couples TRBV21-1 to TRBJ1-6; the DNA was not used to check the table's D call, TRBD1. TRBV21-1 is a known pseudogene. This CDR3 comprises 19 residues. CDR3 in amino acids: CASSKKGRQGSSYNSPLHF. The DNA of the CDR3 is TGTGCCAGCAGCAAAAAAGGGAGACAGGGCAGCTCCTATAATTCACCCCTCCACTTT.

This clonotype was counted between two and nine times. V and J are TRBV5-5 and TRBJ2-6; D is ambiguous. From germline, CDR1 is SGHKS and CDR2 YYEKEE (reference sequence). Trimming removed 4 bases from V and 0 bases from J, with 14 bases in between. This CDR3 region has 17 residues. The CDR3 reads CASSKRFVNSGANVLTF. The DNA for the CDR3 is TGTGCCAGCAGCAAACGGTTCGTCAACTCTGGGGCCAACGTCCTGACTTTC.

This clonotype has more than one count but fewer than ten. The chain combines TRBV5-1 with TRBJ2-7; maybe TRBD1 (6 bases). The CDR3 covers 16 residues. Deletions cut 0 bases from V and 1 base from J, with 14 bases between. Looked up from germline, CDR1 is SGHRS and CDR2 is YFSETQ. CDR3 DNA sequence: TGCGCCAGCAGCTTGGACCAGGGGCGCGGATCCTACGAGCAGTACTTC. This gives the protein CASSLDQGRGSYEQYF.

J is TRBJ2-3 and V is TRBV6-2 or TRBV6-3; no clear D gene. V was shortened by 5 bases and J by 4 bases, with 13 bases between the two germline ends. Germline lookup yields CDR1 MNHEY and CDR2 SVGEGT. CDR3 length: 14 residues. CDR3 nucleotide sequence: TGTGCCAGCAGTACCTGGCCCATGGCAGATACGCAGTATTTT. Its protein product is CASSTWPMADTQYF.

The V gene is TRBV7-8, the J gene TRBJ2-1; 8 bases agree with TRBD2. Germline CDR1 SGHVS, CDR2 FQNEAQ. CDR3 length: 14 residues. V trimming: 3 bases; J trimming: 8 bases; junction bases outside the gene matches: 6. CDR3 sequence (DNA): TGTGCCAGCAGCTTGACTAGCGCTTGGGATGAGCAGTTCTTC. The encoded protein is CASSLTSAWDEQFF.

The V and J genes are TRBV20-1 and TRBJ2-7; 10 bases match TRBD1. Germline CDR1 and CDR2: DFQATT and SNEGSKA (reference sequence). Unmatched junction bases numbered 5, after V lost 1 base and J lost 5 bases. The CDR3 length is 14 residues. DNA for the CDR3: TGCAGTGCTAGAGGGGGGACAGGGGAACACGAGCAGTACTTC. Translated, it gives CSARGGTGEHEQYF.